The rows below give T cell receptor beta chains drawn from one sample of a study of vaccination effects on CD4 cells after COVID-19. TCRdb keeps only in-frame clones here, not all; method: immunoSEQ multiplex PCR. This sample has about 73,000 clones, with roughly 74% found just once. Which antigens these TCRs recognize remains unknown. The specimen was CD4+ T cells from PBMCs cultured with HCoV-NL63 spike peptides, collected before COVID-19 vaccination. These receptors all stem from a human donor who received a COVID-19 vaccine. Both conserved end residues are part of each CDR3. The order of the fields is J gene, V gene, clone size, D gene, CDR3 protein, CDR3 DNA. A D gene is named only where the DNA matches it firmly. Part of the rows lack a size; the others show once, few, many or a class for expanded clones.

J gene: TRBJ2-2
V gene: TRBV4-1
clone size: .
D gene: .
CDR3 protein: CASSQRTGWTGELFF
CDR3 DNA: TGCGCCAGCAGCCAACGAACAGGGTGGACCGGGGAGCTGTTTTTT

J gene: TRBJ1-5
V gene: TRBV6-5
clone size: .
D gene: .
CDR3 protein: CASSYDGYQPQHF
CDR3 DNA: TGTGCCAGCAGTTACGACGGTTATCAGCCCCAGCATTTT

J gene: TRBJ2-3
V gene: TRBV5-1
clone size: .
D gene: .
CDR3 protein: CASSLKKVTSTDTQYF
CDR3 DNA: TGCGCCAGCAGCTTGAAGAAAGTGACTAGCACAGATACGCAGTATTTT

J gene: TRBJ1-1
V gene: TRBV5-1
clone size: .
D gene: .
CDR3 protein: CASSLSPPGTEAFF
CDR3 DNA: TGCGCCAGCAGCTTGAGTCCTCCAGGCACTGAAGCTTTCTTT

J gene: TRBJ1-1
V gene: TRBV5-1
clone size: .
D gene: TRBD1
CDR3 protein: CASSLGQGYTEAFF
CDR3 DNA: TGCGCCAGCAGCTTGGGACAGGGGTACACTGAAGCTTTCTTT

J gene: TRBJ2-5
V gene: TRBV2
clone size: .
D gene: .
CDR3 protein: CASSPLGVYQETQYF
CDR3 DNA: TGTGCCAGCAGCCCCCTAGGGGTGTACCAAGAGACCCAGTACTTC

J gene: TRBJ2-1
V gene: TRBV14
clone size: .
D gene: .
CDR3 protein: CASSQSQGARGNEQFF
CDR3 DNA: TGTGCCAGCAGCCAATCCCAAGGGGCGCGGGGCAATGAGCAGTTCTTC

J gene: TRBJ1-2
V gene: TRBV3-1/TRBV3-2
clone size: few
D gene: .
CDR3 protein: CASSHGGQVSSSF
CDR3 DNA: TGTGCCAGCAGCCACGGGGGACAAGTTTCCTCTTCTTTC

J gene: TRBJ1-5
V gene: TRBV11-2
clone size: few
D gene: .
CDR3 protein: CASSLGHYQPQHF
CDR3 DNA: TGTGCCAGCAGCTTAGGACACTATCAGCCCCAGCATTTT

J gene: TRBJ1-4
V gene: TRBV7-2
clone size: .
D gene: TRBD1
CDR3 protein: CASSHDRGREKLFF
CDR3 DNA: TGTGCCAGCAGCCACGACAGGGGTCGGGAAAAACTGTTTTTT

J gene: TRBJ1-2
V gene: TRBV5-4
clone size: .
D gene: .
CDR3 protein: CATSGENYGYTF
CDR3 DNA: TGTGCGACAAGTGGGGAAAACTATGGCTACACCTTC

J gene: TRBJ1-1
V gene: TRBV12-3/TRBV12-4
clone size: .
D gene: .
CDR3 protein: CASRQGLGTEAFF
CDR3 DNA: TGTGCCAGCAGGCAGGGACTGGGCACTGAAGCTTTCTTT

J gene: TRBJ2-3
V gene: TRBV5-4
clone size: few
D gene: TRBD1
CDR3 protein: CASSSLYRGTDTQYF
CDR3 DNA: TGTGCCAGCAGTTCGCTCTACAGGGGAACAGATACGCAGTATTTT

J gene: TRBJ1-1
V gene: TRBV18
clone size: .
D gene: .
CDR3 protein: CASSPRQATNTEAFF
CDR3 DNA: TGTGCCAGCTCACCACGACAGGCGACGAACACTGAAGCTTTCTTT

J gene: TRBJ1-2
V gene: TRBV6-5
clone size: few
D gene: .
CDR3 protein: CASSYSHRGYYGYTF
CDR3 DNA: TGTGCCAGCAGTTACTCCCACCGGGGCTACTATGGCTACACCTTC

J gene: TRBJ1-3
V gene: TRBV18
clone size: .
D gene: .
CDR3 protein: CASSPSGDRGNTIYF
CDR3 DNA: TGTGCCAGCTCACCTAGTGGTGATCGGGGAAACACCATATATTTT